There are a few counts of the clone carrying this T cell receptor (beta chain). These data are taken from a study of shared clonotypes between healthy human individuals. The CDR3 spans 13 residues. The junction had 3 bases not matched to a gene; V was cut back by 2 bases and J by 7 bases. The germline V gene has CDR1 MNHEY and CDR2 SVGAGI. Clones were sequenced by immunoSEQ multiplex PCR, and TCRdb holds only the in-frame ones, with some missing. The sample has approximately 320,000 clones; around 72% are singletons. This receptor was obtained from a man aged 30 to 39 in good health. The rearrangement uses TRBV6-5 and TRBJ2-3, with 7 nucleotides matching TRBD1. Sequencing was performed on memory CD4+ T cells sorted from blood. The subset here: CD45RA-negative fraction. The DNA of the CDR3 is TGTGCCAGCAGTTACGTGGGACAGAATACGCAGTATTTT. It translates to CASSYVGQNTQYF.